The 2 T cell receptor beta chains presented below share a single source sample, sequenced in a study of technical replicates of blood from a handful of donors. Assay: immunoSEQ multiplex PCR; the TCRdb copy retains only in-frame clones and omits some. The repertoire includes 73,000 or so clones, more than 85% of them detected once, and around 0.24% sits in the top ten. The source material was T cells isolated from PBMCs. These receptor sequences come from a human donor in good health.

CDR3 in DNA: TGTGCCAGCAGACTTGGGACTAGCCGAATGGGGCAGTACTTC. This translates into CASRLGTSRMGQYF. The chain recombines TRBV6-1 with TRBJ2-7, with TRBD2 identical over 9 bases. J gave up 9 bases and V 6 bases, and 12 bases lay outside the gene matches. Germline V gives CDR1 MNHNS, CDR2 SASEGT. This CDR3 is built from 14 residues.

This sequence joins TRBV19 and TRBJ2-1; TRBD2 matches 13 bases. Germline-derived CDR1 and CDR2 are LNHDA and SQIVND (reference sequence). V shed 3 bases and J 14 bases; nucleotides not matched to a gene: 10. The CDR3 spans 15 residues. The CDR3: CASSMARTSGRGKFF. As DNA, the CDR3 is TGTGCCAGTAGTATGGCCCGGACTAGCGGGAGAGGGAAGTTCTTC.